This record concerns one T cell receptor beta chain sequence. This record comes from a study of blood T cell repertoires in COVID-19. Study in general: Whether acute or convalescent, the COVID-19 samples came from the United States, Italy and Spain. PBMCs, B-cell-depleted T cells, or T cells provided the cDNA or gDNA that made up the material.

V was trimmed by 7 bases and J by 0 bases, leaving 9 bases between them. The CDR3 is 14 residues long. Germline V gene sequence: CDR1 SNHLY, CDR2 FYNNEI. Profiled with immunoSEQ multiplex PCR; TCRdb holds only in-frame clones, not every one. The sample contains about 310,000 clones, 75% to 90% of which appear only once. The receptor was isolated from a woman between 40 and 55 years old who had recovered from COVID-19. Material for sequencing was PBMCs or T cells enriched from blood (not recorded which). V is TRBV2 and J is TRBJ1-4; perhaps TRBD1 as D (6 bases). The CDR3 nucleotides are TGTGCCAGCACCAGGGGCTCAACTAATGAAAAACTGTTTTTT. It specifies CASTRGSTNEKLFF.